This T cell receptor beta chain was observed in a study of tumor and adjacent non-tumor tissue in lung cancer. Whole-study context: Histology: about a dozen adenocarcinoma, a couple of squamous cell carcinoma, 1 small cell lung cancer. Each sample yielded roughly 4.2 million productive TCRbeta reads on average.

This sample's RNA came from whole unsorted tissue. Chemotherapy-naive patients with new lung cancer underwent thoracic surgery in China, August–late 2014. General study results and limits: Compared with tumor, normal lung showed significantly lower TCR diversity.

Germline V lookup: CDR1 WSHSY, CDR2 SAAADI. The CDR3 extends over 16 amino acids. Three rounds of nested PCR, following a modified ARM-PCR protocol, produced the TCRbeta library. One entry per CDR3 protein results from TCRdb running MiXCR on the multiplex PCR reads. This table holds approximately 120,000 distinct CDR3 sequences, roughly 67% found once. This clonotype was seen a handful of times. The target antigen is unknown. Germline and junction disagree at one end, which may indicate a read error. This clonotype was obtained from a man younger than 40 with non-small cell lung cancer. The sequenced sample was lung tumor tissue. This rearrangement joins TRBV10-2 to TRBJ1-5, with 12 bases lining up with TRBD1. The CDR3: CASNSGTGGGSQPQHF. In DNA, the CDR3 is TGTGCCAGCAATTCAGGGACAGGGGGCGGAAGTCAGCCCCAGCATTTT.